This T cell receptor beta chain was sequenced in a study of blood T cell repertoires in COVID-19. About the research overall: From T cells, B-cell-depleted T cells, or PBMCs came the material, which was cDNA or gDNA.

Produced via immunoSEQ multiplex PCR; TCRdb's table is partial and in-frame only. The table records roughly 250,000 clones, 80% to 90% of them present only once. This CDR3 has 14 residues. V was cut by 3 bases and J by 7 bases, with 15 bases left in between. CDR1 is WSHSY and CDR2 is SAAADI in the germline V gene. The sequence was obtained from a young woman with COVID-19, enrolled during active disease. The rearrangement links TRBV10-2 to TRBJ1-2; D may be TRBD1 (5 bases). Source material: peripheral blood. CDR3 amino acids: CASSEIVGVGGYTF. CDR3 DNA: TGCGCCAGCAGTGAAATTGTAGGGGTCGGTGGCTACACCTTC.